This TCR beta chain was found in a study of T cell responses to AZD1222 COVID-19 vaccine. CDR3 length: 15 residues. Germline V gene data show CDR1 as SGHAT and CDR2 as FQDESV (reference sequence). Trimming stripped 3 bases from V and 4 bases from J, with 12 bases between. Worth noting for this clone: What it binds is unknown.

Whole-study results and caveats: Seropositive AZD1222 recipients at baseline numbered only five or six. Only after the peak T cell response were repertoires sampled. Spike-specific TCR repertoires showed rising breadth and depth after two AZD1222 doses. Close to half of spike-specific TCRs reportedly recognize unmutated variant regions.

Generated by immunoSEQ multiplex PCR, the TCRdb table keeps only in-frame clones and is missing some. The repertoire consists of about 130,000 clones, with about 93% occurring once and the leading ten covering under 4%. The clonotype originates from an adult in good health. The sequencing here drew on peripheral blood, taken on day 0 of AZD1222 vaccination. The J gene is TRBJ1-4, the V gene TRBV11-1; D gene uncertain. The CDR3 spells CASSFTPGNNEKLFF. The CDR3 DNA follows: TGTGCCAGCAGCTTCACGCCAGGAAATAATGAAAAACTGTTTTTT.